This T cell receptor (beta chain) is from a study of blood T cell repertoires in COVID-19. About the study: Both acute and convalescent COVID-19 samples were obtained from the United States, Italy and Spain.

Trimming removed 1 base from V and 8 bases from J; junction bases left unmatched: 8. The V gene's germline CDR1 is MDHEN and CDR2 SYDVKM. This CDR3 is 16 amino acids long. Adults between roughly 18 and 90 years of age took part from 24 US areas. Categorization into cohorts depended on clinical history that participants reported. In the study's own analysis: It was from reference gene primer amplification that nucleated cell counts were estimated. The assay was immunoSEQ multiplex PCR, and TCRdb's table has in-frame clones only and misses some. D and trimming come from the DNA, and the V and J calls and clone size come from that table. Here the sample spans under 150,000 clones, about 87% being singletons.

The chain employs TRBV28 and TRBJ1-2, with 12 bases fitting TRBD1. The TCR was taken from a man in his fifties in a cohort exposed to, infected with or recovered from COVID-19 (not recorded which). Material: PBMCs or T cells enriched from blood (not recorded which). The CDR3 reads CASSLSGTGGLEGYTF. The CDR3 nucleotides read TGTGCCAGCAGTTTATCCGGGACAGGGGGCTTGGAAGGCTACACCTTC.